The present TCR beta chain was sequenced within a study of T cell responses to AZD1222 COVID-19 vaccine. Comments on this clone: Its antigen is unidentified.

Study results and caveats: Along spike, vaccine-associated CD4 TCRs were found throughout, with dominance at 160-218 and 743-854. It should be noted that donors were predominantly white British and more often female, and clonal diversity was possibly underestimated. Baseline serology detected seropositivity in only five to seven AZD1222 recipients.

Here immunoSEQ multiplex PCR was the method, and the copy in TCRdb shows in-frame clones only, minus some. The sample contains 180,000 or so clones, about nine tenths of which appear only once. Researchers grouped second doses given at about 4 or about 12 weeks into one pool. The TCR originated in an adult who received the AZD1222 COVID-19 vaccine. The sample was peripheral blood, taken 28 days after the second AZD1222 dose.

The CDR3 bases are TGTGCCAGTAGTATCGGCCCTATGCGTTCTAGCACAGATACGCAGTATTTT. Amino acids: CASSIGPMRSSTDTQYF. The rearrangement links TRBV19 to TRBJ2-3; no clear D. V was trimmed by 3 bases and J by 0 bases, leaving 16 bases between them. This CDR3 comprises 17 residues. Germline V gene lookup returns CDR1 LNHDA and CDR2 SQIVND (reference sequence).